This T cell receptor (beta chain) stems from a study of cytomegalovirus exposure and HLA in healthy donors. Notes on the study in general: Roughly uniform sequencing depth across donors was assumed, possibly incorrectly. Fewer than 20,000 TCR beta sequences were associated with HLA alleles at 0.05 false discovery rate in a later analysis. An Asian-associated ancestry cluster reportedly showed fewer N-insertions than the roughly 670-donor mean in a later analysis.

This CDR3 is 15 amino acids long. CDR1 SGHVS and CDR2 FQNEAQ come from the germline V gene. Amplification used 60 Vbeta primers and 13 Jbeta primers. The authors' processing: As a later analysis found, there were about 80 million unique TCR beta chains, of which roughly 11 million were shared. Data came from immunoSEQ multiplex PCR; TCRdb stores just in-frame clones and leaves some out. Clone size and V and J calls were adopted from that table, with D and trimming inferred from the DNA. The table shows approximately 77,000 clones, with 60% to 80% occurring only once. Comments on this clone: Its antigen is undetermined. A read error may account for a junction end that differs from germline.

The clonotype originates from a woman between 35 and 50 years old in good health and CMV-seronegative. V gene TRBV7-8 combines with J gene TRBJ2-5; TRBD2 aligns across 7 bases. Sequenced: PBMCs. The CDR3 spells CASTLAPGGAETQYF. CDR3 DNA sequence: TGTGCCAGCACCTTAGCCCCGGGGGGAGCAGAGACCCAGTACTTC.